These 11 T cell receptor beta chains were all obtained from the same sample, sequenced in a study of cytomegalovirus exposure and HLA in healthy donors. Clones were sequenced by immunoSEQ multiplex PCR, and TCRdb holds only the in-frame ones, with some missing. The sample includes some 79,000 clones, around 94% of them seen just once. Sequenced sample: PBMCs. The origin of the receptors is a young woman in good health and CMV-seropositive.

The chain is built from TRBV5-6 and TRBJ1-5, with TRBD1 identical over 8 bases. With V trimmed by 2 bases and J by 3 bases, 10 bases remained unmatched. Germline V gene sequence: CDR1 SGHDT, CDR2 YYEEEE. The CDR3 covers 17 residues. The CDR3 nucleotides read TGTGCCAGCAGCTTTCGGTCGACAGGGGAATACAATCAGCCCCAGCATTTT. This codes for CASSFRSTGEYNQPQHF. Using reference TRBV5-6 and TRBJ1-5 for the parts outside the CDR3, the full variable domain is DAGVTQSPTHLIKTRGQQVTLRCSPKSGHDTVSWYQQALGQGPQFIFQYYEEEERQRGNFPDRFSGHQFPNYSSELNVNALLLGDSALYLCASSFRSTGEYNQPQHFGDGTRLSIL.

This chain connects TRBV4-2 to TRBJ2-3; 7 nucleotides match TRBD2. Germline V gene sequence: CDR1 LGHNA, CDR2 YNFKEQ. The CDR3 covers 15 residues. V lost 6 bases and J lost 0; bases outside the gene matches: 6. This chain's CDR3 is CASRQIAGSTDTQYF. The CDR3 coding sequence is TGTGCCAGCAGACAAATAGCGGGCAGCACAGATACGCAGTATTTT.

V gene TRBV6-5 combines with J gene TRBJ1-6; 7 bases agree with TRBD1. The length of the CDR3 is 16 residues. Germline values: CDR1 MNHEY, CDR2 SVGAGI. Trimming took 0 bases from V and 8 from J; bases not matched to a gene: 7. This chain's CDR3 is CASSYSATGIYSPLHF. In DNA form, the CDR3 reads TGTGCCAGCAGTTACTCGGCGACAGGGATTTATTCACCCCTCCACTTT.

The rearrangement uses TRBV2 and TRBJ2-3; possible D gene TRBD2, 7 bases. Germline V gene lookup returns CDR1 SNHLY and CDR2 FYNNEI. V lost 6 bases and J 5 bases, leaving 24 bases between the germline ends. The CDR3 runs to 17 residues. The CDR3 DNA reads as TGTGCCAGCAGCCCGACAGGCCCTGGGGAGGGTGGAGATACGCAGTATTTT. Translating gives CASSPTGPGEGGDTQYF.

This clone has just one count. The chain carries TRBV6-5 and TRBJ2-5; D gene uncertain. The CDR3 extends over 14 amino acids. V lost 5 bases and J 2 bases, leaving 12 bases between the germline ends. CDR1 and CDR2 (germline): MNHEY, SVGAGI. The CDR3 sequence: CASSAPGRQETQYF. CDR3 DNA sequence: TGTGCCAGCAGTGCCCCGGGTCGACAAGAGACCCAGTACTTC.

The genes are TRBV2 and TRBJ2-1; D may be TRBD1 (6 bases). Germline assignment: CDR1 SNHLY and CDR2 FYNNEI. This CDR3 contains 16 residues. V was clipped by 6 bases and J by 1 base, with 16 bases between them. This CDR3 reads CASRVTGYGSYNEQFF. CDR3 in DNA: TGTGCCAGCAGGGTAACAGGGTACGGATCCTACAATGAGCAGTTCTTC.

This sequence joins TRBV28 and TRBJ1-5; no firm D call. Germline V gene data show CDR1 as MDHEN and CDR2 as SYDVKM. Trimming removed 1 base at V and 0 bases at J, with 10 bases between. This CDR3 comprises 16 residues. CDR3 sequence reads: CASSLYGPGSNQPQHF. The CDR3 coding sequence is TGTGCCAGCAGTTTATATGGTCCGGGTAGCAATCAGCCCCAGCATTTT.

The chain joins TRBV2 to TRBJ1-5; 7 bases fit TRBD1. The V gene end was trimmed by 5 bases and the J gene end by 2 bases; junction bases not matched to a gene: 12. The germline V gene has CDR1 SNHLY and CDR2 FYNNEI. The CDR3 loop spans 17 amino acids. CDR3 sequence: CASSSGGFTRGNQPQHF. Written as DNA, the CDR3 is TGTGCCAGCAGTTCAGGGGGATTTACCCGTGGCAATCAGCCCCAGCATTTT. The entire variable domain, with the rest obtained from reference TRBV2 and TRBJ1-5, is as follows: EPEVTQTPSHQVTQMGQEVILRCVPISNHLYFYWYRQILGQKVEFLVSFYNNEISEKSEIFDDQFSVERPDGSNFTLKIRSTKLEDSAMYFCASSSGGFTRGNQPQHFGDGTRLSIL.

CDR3 in DNA: TGTGCCAGCAGTTCTTTAGAGCGCTCCTACGAGCAGTACTTC. Its protein product is CASSSLERSYEQYF. The genes are TRBV28 and TRBJ2-7, with unresolved D. The V gene's germline CDR1 is MDHEN and CDR2 SYDVKM. The CDR3 sequence is 14 residues long. V lost 4 bases to trimming and J lost 0 bases, with 10 bases between them.

Here the CDR3 reads CASSLGQGNQPQHF. The CDR3 DNA reads TGTGCCAGCAGTTTGGGACAGGGGAATCAGCCCCAGCATTTT. The chain combines TRBV6-6 with TRBJ1-5; 10 nucleotides agree with TRBD1. With 4 bases clipped from V and 4 bases from J, the junction kept 1 base outside the gene matches. Per the germline V gene, CDR1 is MNHNY and CDR2 is SVGAGI (reference sequence). The CDR3 consists of 14 residues.

The V and J genes are TRBV7-2 and TRBJ2-1, with D possibly being TRBD2 (5 bases). Between the trimmed V and J ends, which lost 2 bases and 1 base, there was a span of 9 bases. The CDR3 totals 15 residues. Germline CDR1 reads SGHTA; CDR2 reads FQGNSA. The CDR3: CASSLRRESYNEQFF. DNA of the CDR3: TGTGCCAGCAGCTTACGCCGGGAATCCTACAATGAGCAGTTCTTC.